The 32 T cell receptor beta chains below come from one sample, sequenced in a study of blood T cell repertoires in COVID-19. Generated by immunoSEQ multiplex PCR, the TCRdb table keeps only in-frame clones and is missing some. Of roughly 100,000 clones listed, over 80% are singletons. Sequenced input: peripheral blood. Every receptor here comes from a man aged 80 or over with acute or convalescent COVID-19.

The V and J genes are TRBV19 and TRBJ2-5; TRBD1 is a possible D gene (6 bases). CDR3 length equals 15 residues. V lost 7 bases, J lost 7 bases, and 22 bases lay in between. CDR1 and CDR2 (germline): LNHDA, SQIVND (reference sequence). CDR3 DNA sequence: TGTGCCAGTACCAAGTCCGGACAGTGGCCGGGGACCCAGTACTTC. Protein product: CASTKSGQWPGTQYF.

The CDR3 protein is CASSPRASSNYNEQFF. CDR3 nucleotide sequence: TGTGCCAGCAGCCCGCGGGCTAGCTCAAACTACAATGAGCAGTTCTTC. This rearrangement joins TRBV7-8 to TRBJ2-1, with D tentatively TRBD2 (5 bases). The V and J ends lost 5 bases and 3 bases respectively, with 17 bases between them. The CDR3 spans 16 residues. Germline CDR1 SGHVS, CDR2 FQNEAQ. Supplemented by reference TRBV7-8 and TRBJ2-1, the full variable domain reads GAGVSQSPRYKVAKRGQDVALRCDPISGHVSLFWYQQALGQGPEFLTYFQNEAQLDKSGLPSDRFFAERPEGSVSTLKIQRTQQEDSAVYLCASSPRASSNYNEQFFGPGTRLTVL.

This chain connects TRBV27 to TRBJ1-5, with TRBD1 as a possible D gene (5 bases). Germline V gene data show CDR1 as MNHEY and CDR2 as SMNVEV (reference sequence). CDR3 size: 15 residues. V was pared by 2 bases and J by 4 bases, with 12 bases between. CDR3 DNA: TGTGCCAGCAGTTTAATAGGGGCAGGGAATCAGCCCCAGCATTTT. Translated, it gives CASSLIGAGNQPQHF.

This clone was observed a single time. V usage is TRBV10-3 and J usage is TRBJ2-3, with TRBD2 matching over 12 bases. There are 17 residues in the CDR3. Germline loops: CDR1 ENHRY, CDR2 SYGVKD. With V trimmed by 1 base and J by 4 bases, 6 bases remained unmatched. This CDR3 reads CAISEWLAGGPSDTQYF. Written as DNA, the CDR3 is TGTGCCATCAGTGAGTGGCTAGCGGGAGGGCCTTCAGATACGCAGTATTTT.

This clone was found a few times. A read error may account for a junction end that differs from germline. This chain connects TRBV7-9 to TRBJ1-5; 8 bases are a match to TRBD1. The CDR3 runs to 13 residues. The germline V gene has CDR1 SEHNR and CDR2 FQNEAQ (reference sequence). The CDR3 here is CASSLGQEAPRDF. CDR3 coding DNA: TGTGCCAGCAGCTTGGGACAGGAGGCGCCTCGGGATTTT. Complete variable domain (other parts from reference TRBV7-9 and TRBJ1-5): DTGVSQNPRHKITKRGQNVTFRCDPISEHNRLYWYRQTLGQGPEFLTYFQNEAQLEKSRLLSDRFSAERPKGSFSTLEIQRTEQGDSAMYLCASSLGQEAPRDFGDGTRLSIL.

The chain has TRBV18 and TRBJ2-7; 12 bases are shared with TRBD1. Germline V gene sequence: CDR1 KGHSH, CDR2 LQKENI. The V and J ends lost 3 bases and 9 bases, in that order; junction bases with no gene match: 3. This CDR3 is built from 13 residues. The CDR3 here is CASSPGTGGGQYF. In nucleotides, the CDR3 is TGTGCCAGCTCACCCGGGACAGGGGGCGGGCAGTACTTC. Filled out from reference TRBV18 and TRBJ2-7, the complete variable domain reads NAGVMQNPRHLVRRRGQEARLRCSPMKGHSHVYWYRQLPEEGLKFMVYLQKENIIDESGMPKERFSAEFPKEGPSILRIQQVVRGDSAAYFCASSPGTGGGQYFGPGTRLTVT.

This clone has a handful of counts. CDR3 coding DNA: TGCGCCAGCAGCCATACAGGGCCCAATCAGCCCCAGCATTTT. Amino acid sequence: CASSHTGPNQPQHF. This sequence joins TRBV4-1 and TRBJ1-5; possibly TRBD1 for D (6 bases). CDR3 length equals 14 residues. Germline lookup yields CDR1 MGHRA and CDR2 YSYEKL. With 3 bases removed from V and 3 bases from J, the gap between germline ends came to 9 bases.

The chain recombines TRBV4-1 with TRBJ1-4, with 9 bases aligning to TRBD1. Germline-derived CDR1 and CDR2 are MGHRA and YSYEKL. CDR3 length: 15 amino acids. J lost 8 bases, V lost 4 bases, and 8 bases had no gene match. For the CDR3, the DNA is TGCGCCAGCAGCCCTCGACAGGGGGGAGAAGAAAAACTGTTTTTT. This codes for CASSPRQGGEEKLFF.

CDR3 region: CASSLGGQTEAFF. The CDR3 bases are TGTGCCAGCAGCTTAGGAGGACAAACTGAAGCTTTCTTT. J is TRBJ1-1 and V is TRBV7-2; tentatively, D is TRBD1 (5 bases). V lost 1 base, J lost 5 bases, and 8 bases lay in between. CDR1 and CDR2 (germline): SGHTA, FQGNSA. The CDR3 covers 13 residues.

The rearrangement joins TRBV5-1 to TRBJ2-5; no clear D. Trimming left V 3 bases short and J 1 base short, with 13 bases between. CDR3 length equals 15 residues. Germline V gene data show CDR1 as SGHRS and CDR2 as YFSETQ. The CDR3 DNA reads TGCGCCAGCAGCTCCATGACACCCAGCCAAGAGACCCAGTACTTC. It translates to CASSSMTPSQETQYF.

The V gene is TRBV7-8, the J gene TRBJ1-5, with a possible D match to TRBD1 (6 bases). The CDR3 loop spans 16 amino acids. Trimming shortened V by 5 bases and J by 7 bases, and 21 bases separated the two germline ends. In germline, CDR1 is SGHVS, CDR2 FQNEAQ. For the CDR3, the DNA is TGTGCCAGCAGCCCCAGAGCCACAGGGCTTGAGCAGCCCCAGCATTTT. As protein: CASSPRATGLEQPQHF.

The rearrangement joins TRBV12-3 or TRBV12-4 to TRBJ1-2, with 8 bases matching TRBD1. The CDR3 loop spans 13 amino acids. V shed 3 bases and J 8 bases; nucleotides not matched to a gene: 5. The chain's CDR3 is CASSFPDRGGYTF. In DNA form, the CDR3 reads TGTGCCAGCAGTTTCCCCGACAGGGGCGGCTACACCTTC.

The chain employs TRBV5-1 and TRBJ2-1; D perhaps matches TRBD2 (5 bases). The CDR3 length is 15 residues. Germline CDR1 is SGHRS and CDR2 is YFSETQ. V was cut by 4 bases and J by 3 bases, with 14 bases left in between. In DNA form, the CDR3 reads TGCGCCAGCAGCCCTAGCTACATTGACTACAATGAGCAGTTCTTC. This gives the protein CASSPSYIDYNEQFF.

This sequence joins TRBV7-9 and TRBJ1-1; 8 bases agree with TRBD1. Trimming at V came to 4 bases and at J to 5 bases, leaving 6 bases not matched to a gene. This CDR3 spans 14 amino acids. The V gene's germline CDR1 is SEHNR and CDR2 FQNEAQ (reference sequence). CDR3 DNA sequence: TGTGCCAGCAGCTCCCAGGGGGCCGAAACTGAAGCTTTCTTT. This encodes CASSSQGAETEAFF.

This clone was detected a few times. The chain links TRBV7-2 to TRBJ2-3; tentative D call: TRBD1 (6 bases). This CDR3 is built from 13 residues. CDR1 and CDR2 from the germline V gene are SGHTA and FQGNSA. Trimming stripped 3 bases from V and 5 bases from J, with 9 bases between. CDR3 coding DNA: TGTGCCAGCAGCTTCAAGGGGGTAGATACGCAGTATTTT. This codes for CASSFKGVDTQYF.

This chain links TRBV4-3 with TRBJ1-2; no reliable D call. The germline CDR1 and CDR2 sequences are LGHNA and YSLEER. This CDR3 has 15 residues. Deletions cut 0 bases from V and 2 bases from J, with 10 bases between. The CDR3 protein is CASSQDVGINYGYTF. CDR3 nucleotides: TGCGCCAGCAGCCAAGATGTCGGGATAAACTATGGCTACACCTTC.

The rearrangement joins TRBV6-5 to TRBJ1-3; weak D call: TRBD1 (6 bases). The CDR3 is 15 amino acids. Between the trimmed V and J ends, which lost 6 bases and 0 bases, there was a span of 12 bases. Germline V gene data show CDR1 as MNHEY and CDR2 as SVGAGI. The CDR3 bases are TGTGCCAGCAGATTGGACAGTTCCTCTGGAAACACCATATATTTT. Translated: CASRLDSSSGNTIYF.

The CDR3 sequence: CASSLASGQTNQPQHF. The CDR3, as DNA: TGTGCCAGCAGCTTGGCCTCGGGACAGACCAATCAGCCCCAGCATTTT. The gene calls are TRBV5-5 and TRBJ1-5, with 7 bases matching TRBD1. The CDR3 sequence is 16 residues long. The germline V gene encodes CDR1 SGHKS and CDR2 YYEKEE (reference sequence). Trimming cost V 0 bases and J 3 bases; bases outside gene matches: 6.

V gene TRBV10-3 combines with J gene TRBJ2-1; TRBD1 matches 7 bases. V gave up 4 bases and J gave up 5 bases; unmatched junction bases: 2. The CDR3 length is 13 residues. Per germline, CDR1 ENHRY and CDR2 SYGVKD. CDR3 amino acids: CAISGTGDNEQFF. The CDR3 DNA reads as TGTGCCATCAGTGGAACAGGGGACAATGAGCAGTTCTTC.

The chain uses TRBV3-1 (or the pseudogene TRBV3-2) and TRBJ1-4; D ambiguous. Deletions cut 1 base from V and 0 bases from J, with 9 bases between. Germline CDR1 LGHDT, CDR2 YNNKEL (reference sequence). The CDR3 is 16 amino acids. In DNA form, the CDR3 reads TGTGCCAGCAGCCAAGTCTCAGGCGCAACTAATGAAAAACTGTTTTTT. Translation gives CASSQVSGATNEKLFF.

V and J are TRBV5-1 and TRBJ2-3; D is unresolved. The CDR3 is 14 amino acids. Germline values: CDR1 SGHRS, CDR2 YFSETQ. V was shortened by 0 bases and J by 2 bases, with 7 bases between the two germline ends. Here the CDR3 DNA reads TGCGCCAGCAGCTTGGGACACCCCACAGATACGCAGTATTTT. Its translation is CASSLGHPTDTQYF. Looking up the rest from reference TRBV5-1 and TRBJ2-3 gives the full variable domain: KAGVTQTPRYLIKTRGQQVTLSCSPISGHRSVSWYQQTPGQGLQFLFEYFSETQRNKGNFPGRFSGRQFSNSRSEMNVSTLELGDSALYLCASSLGHPTDTQYFGPGTRLTVL.

The chain links TRBV5-1 to TRBJ1-4; perhaps TRBD1 as D (6 bases). CDR1 is SGHRS, CDR2 YFSETQ, per germline. Trimming shortened V by 4 bases and J by 4 bases, and 14 bases separated the two germline ends. This CDR3 is built from 15 residues. CDR3 sequence: CASSPRGADNEKLFF. Written as DNA, the CDR3 is TGCGCCAGCAGCCCTCGGGGGGCCGATAATGAAAAACTGTTTTTT.

The chain has TRBV6-5 and TRBJ1-5; 9 bases align to TRBD1. J lost 3 bases, V lost 8 bases, and 2 bases had no gene match. Germline V CDR1 and CDR2: MNHEY, SVGAGI. CDR3 length: 13 amino acids. The DNA of the CDR3 is TGTGCCAGCCGACAGGGGGTCAATCAGCCCCAGCATTTT. Amino acids: CASRQGVNQPQHF.

This clone was recorded a few times. The rearrangement joins TRBV6-1 to TRBJ1-2, with 7 bases matching TRBD1. Germline V gene data show CDR1 as MNHNS and CDR2 as SASEGT. The CDR3 consists of 16 residues. V was clipped by 3 bases and J by 2 bases; unmatched bases: 9. This CDR3 reads CASSDPRTGTNYGYTF. The CDR3 DNA reads TGTGCCAGCAGTGATCCGCGGACAGGAACCAACTATGGCTACACCTTC.

The chain uses TRBV5-5 and TRBJ1-1; D ambiguous. Trimming removed 6 bases at V and 0 bases at J, with 6 bases between. This CDR3 spans 12 amino acids. The germline gives CDR1 SGHKS, CDR2 YYEKEE (reference sequence). CDR3 nucleotide sequence: TGTGCCAGCACCGGGGTGAACACTGAAGCTTTCTTT. Protein product: CASTGVNTEAFF.

The chain couples TRBV3-1 (or the pseudogene TRBV3-2) to TRBJ1-1, with TRBD1 matching 7 bases. J lost 0 bases, V lost 4 bases, and 8 bases had no gene match. There are 16 residues in the CDR3. Germline CDR1 reads LGHDT; CDR2 reads YNNKEL (reference sequence). In DNA form, the CDR3 reads TGTGCCAGCAGCCGATCAGGACAGGTGATGAACACTGAAGCTTTCTTT. Translated, it gives CASSRSGQVMNTEAFF.

V gene TRBV5-1 combines with J gene TRBJ2-7; 15 nucleotides agree with TRBD2. V lost 2 bases to trimming and J lost 6 bases; unmatched junction nucleotides: 6. The germline V gene has CDR1 SGHRS and CDR2 YFSETQ. CDR3 length: 16 amino acids. The CDR3 sequence: CASSFGLAGGLGEQYF. The CDR3 DNA sequence: TGCGCCAGCAGCTTCGGACTAGCGGGGGGGCTGGGCGAGCAGTACTTC.

This chain joins TRBV23-1 and TRBJ1-1; D gene unclear. TRBV23-1 carries the ORF label, with uncertain function. The CDR3 is 13 amino acids. Trimming left V 6 bases short and J 3 bases short, with 11 bases between. The chain's CDR3 is CASSPRRDTEAFF. The CDR3 nucleotides are TGCGCCAGCAGCCCTCGGAGAGACACTGAAGCTTTCTTT.

The chain has TRBV5-1 and TRBJ1-2; 8 nucleotides agree with TRBD1. The CDR3 is 15 amino acids. J gave up 5 bases and V 0 bases, and 6 bases lay outside the gene matches. CDR1 is SGHRS and CDR2 is YFSETQ in the germline V gene. CDR3 nucleotides: TGCGCCAGCAGCTTGGAGGGCCGGACAGGGTATGGCTACACCTTC. Protein sequence: CASSLEGRTGYGYTF.

V usage is TRBV6-1 and J usage is TRBJ1-2; the D is unclear. Trimming shortened V by 3 bases and J by 2 bases, and 10 bases separated the two germline ends. Germline CDR1 reads MNHNS; CDR2 reads SASEGT. The CDR3 loop spans 14 amino acids. The CDR3 DNA follows: TGTGCCAGCAGTGATTATCAGAGGAACTATGGCTACACCTTC. It is translated as CASSDYQRNYGYTF.

The V call is TRBV5-1, the J call TRBJ2-1; TRBD2 matches 7 bases. The germline V gene has CDR1 SGHRS and CDR2 YFSETQ. The CDR3 has 16 residues. The J segment lost 0 bases and the V segment lost 4 bases, leaving 7 bases of the junction unmatched. CDR3 sequence (DNA): TGCGCCAGCAGCCGGAGAGCGGGACTCTCCTACAATGAGCAGTTCTTC. Its translation is CASSRRAGLSYNEQFF.

This chain connects TRBV5-4 to TRBJ2-3; TRBD2 might be the D (6 bases). Looked up from germline, CDR1 is SGHNT and CDR2 is YYREEE (reference sequence). The V end lost 5 bases, the J end lost 1 base, and 20 bases lay between the germline ends. The CDR3 length is 17 residues. The CDR3 sequence is CASRSSLAATGTDTQYF. The CDR3 DNA follows: TGTGCCAGCAGGTCCTCATTAGCGGCCACGGGCACAGATACGCAGTATTTT. The full variable domain, rest sourced from reference TRBV5-4 and TRBJ2-3, is ETGVTQSPTHLIKTRGQQVTLRCSSQSGHNTVSWYQQALGQGPQFIFQYYREEENGRGNFPPRFSGLQFPNYSSELNVNALELDDSALYLCASRSSLAATGTDTQYFGPGTRLTVL.